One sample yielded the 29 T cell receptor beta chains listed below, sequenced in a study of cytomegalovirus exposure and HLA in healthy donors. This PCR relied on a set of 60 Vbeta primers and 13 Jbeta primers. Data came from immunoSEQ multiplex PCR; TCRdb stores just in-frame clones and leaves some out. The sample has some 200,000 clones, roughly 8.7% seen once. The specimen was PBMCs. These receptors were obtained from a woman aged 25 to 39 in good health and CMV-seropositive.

The CDR3 DNA reads TGCAGTGCAGAGGGCTATGGCTACACCTTC. This gives the protein CSAEGYGYTF. The chain carries TRBV20-1 and TRBJ1-2; D gene uncertain. Germline CDR1 reads DFQATT; CDR2 reads SNEGSKA (reference sequence). This CDR3 comprises 10 residues. Trimming pared 6 bases from V and 4 bases from J, leaving 6 bases between.

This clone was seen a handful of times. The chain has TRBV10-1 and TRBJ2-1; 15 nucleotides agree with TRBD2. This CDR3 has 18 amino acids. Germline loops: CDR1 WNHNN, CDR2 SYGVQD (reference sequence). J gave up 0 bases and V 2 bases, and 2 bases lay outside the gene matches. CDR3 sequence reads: CASSEGLAGGSSYNEQFF. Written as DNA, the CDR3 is TGCGCCAGCAGTGAGGGACTAGCGGGAGGGAGCTCCTACAATGAGCAGTTCTTC.

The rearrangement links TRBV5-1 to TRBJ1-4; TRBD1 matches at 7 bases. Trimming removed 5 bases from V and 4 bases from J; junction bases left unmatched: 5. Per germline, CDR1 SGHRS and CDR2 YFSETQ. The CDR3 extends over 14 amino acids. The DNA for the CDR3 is TGCGCCAGCAGTGCAGGGGGGCGTAATGAAAAACTGTTTTTT. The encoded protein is CASSAGGRNEKLFF.

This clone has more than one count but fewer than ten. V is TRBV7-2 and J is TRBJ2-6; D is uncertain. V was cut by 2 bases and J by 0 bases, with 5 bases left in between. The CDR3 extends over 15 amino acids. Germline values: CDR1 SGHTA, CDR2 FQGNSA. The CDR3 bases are TGTGCCAGCAGCTTAAGGAGCTCTGGGGCCAACGTCCTGACTTTC. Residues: CASSLRSSGANVLTF.

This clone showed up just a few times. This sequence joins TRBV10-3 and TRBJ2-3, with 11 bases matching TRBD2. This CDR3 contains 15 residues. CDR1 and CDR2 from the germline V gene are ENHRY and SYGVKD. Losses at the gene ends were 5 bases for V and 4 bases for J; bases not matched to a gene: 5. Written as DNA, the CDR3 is TGTGCCATCAGTCGGACTAGCGGGCGGGCAGATACGCAGTATTTT. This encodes CAISRTSGRADTQYF.

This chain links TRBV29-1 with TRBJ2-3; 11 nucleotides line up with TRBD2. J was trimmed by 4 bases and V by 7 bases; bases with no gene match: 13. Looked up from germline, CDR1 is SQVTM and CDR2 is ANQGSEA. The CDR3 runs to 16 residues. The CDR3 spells CSAEGVLAGGADTQYF. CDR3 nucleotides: TGCAGCGCCGAAGGGGTTTTAGCGGGAGGGGCAGATACGCAGTATTTT.

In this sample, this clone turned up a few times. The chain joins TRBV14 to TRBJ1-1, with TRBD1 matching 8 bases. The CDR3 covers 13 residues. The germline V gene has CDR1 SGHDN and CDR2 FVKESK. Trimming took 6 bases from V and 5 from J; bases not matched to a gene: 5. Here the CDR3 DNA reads TGTGCCAGCAGGGACAGGGTTGGGACTGAAGCTTTCTTT. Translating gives CASRDRVGTEAFF.

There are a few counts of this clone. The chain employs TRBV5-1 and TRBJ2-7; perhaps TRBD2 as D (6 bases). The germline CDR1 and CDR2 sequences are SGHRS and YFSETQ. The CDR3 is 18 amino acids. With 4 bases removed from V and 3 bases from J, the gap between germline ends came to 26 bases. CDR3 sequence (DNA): TGCGCCAGCAGCCCCCTGCCCACCCTAGCGTCAACCCACTACGAGCAGTACTTC. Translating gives CASSPLPTLASTHYEQYF. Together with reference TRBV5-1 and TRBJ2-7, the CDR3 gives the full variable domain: KAGVTQTPRYLIKTRGQQVTLSCSPISGHRSVSWYQQTPGQGLQFLFEYFSETQRNKGNFPGRFSGRQFSNSRSEMNVSTLELGDSALYLCASSPLPTLASTHYEQYFGPGTRLTVT.

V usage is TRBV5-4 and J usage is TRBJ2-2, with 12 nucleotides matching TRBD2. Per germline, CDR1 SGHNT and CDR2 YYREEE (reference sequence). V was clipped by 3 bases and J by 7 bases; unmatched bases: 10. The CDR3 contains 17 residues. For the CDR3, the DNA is TGTGCCAGCAGCTCGCGGACTAGCGGGGCGGGGTTCGGGGAGCTGTTTTTT. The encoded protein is CASSSRTSGAGFGELFF.

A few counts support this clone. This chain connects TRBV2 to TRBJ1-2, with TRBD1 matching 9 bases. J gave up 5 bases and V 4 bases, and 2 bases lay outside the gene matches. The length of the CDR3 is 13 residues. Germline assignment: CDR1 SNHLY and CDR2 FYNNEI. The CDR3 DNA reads TGTGCCAGCAGTGCCGACAGGGGGTATGGCTACACCTTC. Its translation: CASSADRGYGYTF.

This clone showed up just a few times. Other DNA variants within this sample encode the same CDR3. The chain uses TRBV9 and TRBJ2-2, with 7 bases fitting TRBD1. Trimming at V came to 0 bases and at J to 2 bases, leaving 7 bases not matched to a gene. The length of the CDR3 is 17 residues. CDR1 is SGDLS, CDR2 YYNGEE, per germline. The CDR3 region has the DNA TGTGCCAGCAGCGTAGGAGGGGGCTGGGCCAACACCGGGGAGCTGTTTTTT. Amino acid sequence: CASSVGGGWANTGELFF.

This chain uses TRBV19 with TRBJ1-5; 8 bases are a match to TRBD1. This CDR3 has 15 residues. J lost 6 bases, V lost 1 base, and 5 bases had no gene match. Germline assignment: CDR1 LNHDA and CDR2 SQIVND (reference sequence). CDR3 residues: CASSIGGRGRQPQHF. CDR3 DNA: TGTGCCAGTAGTATAGGTGGCAGGGGGCGTCAGCCCCAGCATTTT.

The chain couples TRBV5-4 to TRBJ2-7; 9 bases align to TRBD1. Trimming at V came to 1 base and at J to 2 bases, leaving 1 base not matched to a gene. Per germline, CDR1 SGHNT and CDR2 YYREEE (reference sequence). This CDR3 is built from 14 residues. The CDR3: CASSLRTGAYEQYF. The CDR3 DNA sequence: TGTGCCAGCAGCTTGCGGACAGGGGCCTACGAGCAGTACTTC.

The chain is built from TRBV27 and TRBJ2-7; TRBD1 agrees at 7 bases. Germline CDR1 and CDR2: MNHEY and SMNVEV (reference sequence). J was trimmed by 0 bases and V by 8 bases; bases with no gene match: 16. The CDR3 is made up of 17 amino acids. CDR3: CASRHGQAAVSSYEQYF. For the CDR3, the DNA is TGTGCCAGCCGCCACGGACAGGCGGCGGTAAGCTCCTACGAGCAGTACTTC.

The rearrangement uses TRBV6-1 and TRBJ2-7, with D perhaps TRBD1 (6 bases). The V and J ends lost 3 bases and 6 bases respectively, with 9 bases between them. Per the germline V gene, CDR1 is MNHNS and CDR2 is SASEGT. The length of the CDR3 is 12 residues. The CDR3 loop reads CASSENRVEQYF. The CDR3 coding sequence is TGTGCCAGCAGTGAGAACAGGGTCGAGCAGTACTTC.

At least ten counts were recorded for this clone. CDR3 in DNA: TGTGCCAGCAGTGATAGCGGGAGAAGGCAAGAGACCCAGTACTTC. It encodes CASSDSGRRQETQYF. The chain combines TRBV7-9 with TRBJ2-5; TRBD2 agrees at 9 bases. Germline values: CDR1 SEHNR, CDR2 FQNEAQ (reference sequence). The V and J ends lost 6 bases and 2 bases, in that order; junction bases with no gene match: 7. The CDR3 covers 15 residues.

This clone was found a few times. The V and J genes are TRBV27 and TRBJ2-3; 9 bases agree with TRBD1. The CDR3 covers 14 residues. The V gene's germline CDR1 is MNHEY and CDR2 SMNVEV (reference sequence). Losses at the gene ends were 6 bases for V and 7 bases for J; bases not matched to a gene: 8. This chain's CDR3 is CASSRDRVENTQYF. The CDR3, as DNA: TGTGCCAGCAGCCGGGACAGGGTAGAAAATACGCAGTATTTT.

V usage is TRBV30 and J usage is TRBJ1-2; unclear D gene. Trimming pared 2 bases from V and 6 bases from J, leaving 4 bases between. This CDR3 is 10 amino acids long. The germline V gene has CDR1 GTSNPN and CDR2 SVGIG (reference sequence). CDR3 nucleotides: TGTGCCTGGAGTCGGGATGGCTACACCTTC. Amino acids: CAWSRDGYTF.

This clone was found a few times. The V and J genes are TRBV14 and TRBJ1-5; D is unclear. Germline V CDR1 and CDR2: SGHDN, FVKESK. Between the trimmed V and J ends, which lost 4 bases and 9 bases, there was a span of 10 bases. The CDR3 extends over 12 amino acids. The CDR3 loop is CASSRRGRPQHF. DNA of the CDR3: TGTGCCAGCAGCCGCCGAGGGAGGCCCCAGCATTTT.

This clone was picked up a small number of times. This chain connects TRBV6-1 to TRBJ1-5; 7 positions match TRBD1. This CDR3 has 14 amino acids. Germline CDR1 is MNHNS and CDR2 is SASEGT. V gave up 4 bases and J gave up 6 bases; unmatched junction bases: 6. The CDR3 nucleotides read TGTGCCAGCAGTGTGGGCCAGGGGGGTCAGCCCCAGCATTTT. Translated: CASSVGQGGQPQHF.

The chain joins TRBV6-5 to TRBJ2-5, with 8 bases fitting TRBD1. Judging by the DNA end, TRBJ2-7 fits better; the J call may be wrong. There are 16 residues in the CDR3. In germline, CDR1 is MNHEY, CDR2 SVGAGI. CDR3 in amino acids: CASSYSIRQGKGEQYF. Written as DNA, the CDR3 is TGTGCCAGCAGTTACTCTATCAGACAGGGGAAAGGCGAGCAGTACTTC.

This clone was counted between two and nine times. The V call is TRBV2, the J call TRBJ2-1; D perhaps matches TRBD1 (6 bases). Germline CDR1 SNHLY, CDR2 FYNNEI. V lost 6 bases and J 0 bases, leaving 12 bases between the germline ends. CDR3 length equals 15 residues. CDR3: CASRGTSSSYNEQFF. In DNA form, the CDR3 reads TGTGCCAGCAGGGGGACATCGAGCTCCTACAATGAGCAGTTCTTC.

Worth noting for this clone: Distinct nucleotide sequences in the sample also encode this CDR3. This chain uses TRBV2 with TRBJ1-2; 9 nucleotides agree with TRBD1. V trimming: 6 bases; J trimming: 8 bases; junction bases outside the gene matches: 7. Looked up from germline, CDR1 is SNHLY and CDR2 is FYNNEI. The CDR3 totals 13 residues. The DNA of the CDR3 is TGTGCCAGCAGCGCGGGACAGGGTAGAGGCTACACCTTC. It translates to CASSAGQGRGYTF. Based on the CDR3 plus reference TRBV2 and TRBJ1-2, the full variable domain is EPEVTQTPSHQVTQMGQEVILRCVPISNHLYFYWYRQILGQKVEFLVSFYNNEISEKSEIFDDQFSVERPDGSNFTLKIRSTKLEDSAMYFCASSAGQGRGYTFGSGTRLTVV.

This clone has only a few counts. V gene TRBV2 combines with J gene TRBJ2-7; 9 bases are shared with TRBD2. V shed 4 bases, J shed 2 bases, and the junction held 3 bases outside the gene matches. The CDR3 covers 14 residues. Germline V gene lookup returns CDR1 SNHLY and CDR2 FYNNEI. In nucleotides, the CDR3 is TGTGCCAGCAGTGGTTCTAGCGGGGCCTACGAGCAGTACTTC. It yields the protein CASSGSSGAYEQYF.

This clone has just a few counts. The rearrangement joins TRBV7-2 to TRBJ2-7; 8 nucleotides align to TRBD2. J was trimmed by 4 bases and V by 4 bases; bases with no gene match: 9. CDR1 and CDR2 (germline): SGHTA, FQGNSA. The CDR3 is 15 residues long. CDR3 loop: CASSWTGTRSYEQYF. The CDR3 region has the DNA TGTGCCAGCAGCTGGACCGGGACTAGATCGTACGAGCAGTACTTC.

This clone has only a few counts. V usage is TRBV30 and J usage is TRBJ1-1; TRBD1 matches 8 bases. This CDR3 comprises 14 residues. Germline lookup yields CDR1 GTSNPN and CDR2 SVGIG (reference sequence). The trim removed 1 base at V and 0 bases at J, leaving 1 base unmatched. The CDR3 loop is CAWSEDRVNTEAFF. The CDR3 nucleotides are TGTGCCTGGAGTGAGGACAGGGTGAACACTGAAGCTTTCTTT.

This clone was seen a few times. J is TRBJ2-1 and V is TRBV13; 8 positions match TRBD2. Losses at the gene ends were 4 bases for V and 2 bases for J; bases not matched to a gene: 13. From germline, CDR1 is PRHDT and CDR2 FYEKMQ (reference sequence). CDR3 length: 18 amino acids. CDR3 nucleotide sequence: TGTGCCAGCAGCTCAGAGGGACTAGGATACTTACCCTACAATGAGCAGTTCTTC. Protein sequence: CASSSEGLGYLPYNEQFF.

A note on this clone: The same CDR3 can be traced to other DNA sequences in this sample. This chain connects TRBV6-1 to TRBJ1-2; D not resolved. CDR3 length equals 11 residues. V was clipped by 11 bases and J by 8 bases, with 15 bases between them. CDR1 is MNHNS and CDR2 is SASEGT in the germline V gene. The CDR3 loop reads CAGAPIAGYTF. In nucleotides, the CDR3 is TGTGCCGGCGCCCCAATAGCGGGCTACACCTTC.

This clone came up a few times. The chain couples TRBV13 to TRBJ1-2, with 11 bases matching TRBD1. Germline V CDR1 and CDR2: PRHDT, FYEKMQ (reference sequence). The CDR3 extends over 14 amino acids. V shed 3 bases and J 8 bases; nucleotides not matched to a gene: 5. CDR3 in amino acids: CASSFTGQGDGYTF. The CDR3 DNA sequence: TGTGCCAGCAGCTTCACGGGACAGGGGGACGGCTACACCTTC.